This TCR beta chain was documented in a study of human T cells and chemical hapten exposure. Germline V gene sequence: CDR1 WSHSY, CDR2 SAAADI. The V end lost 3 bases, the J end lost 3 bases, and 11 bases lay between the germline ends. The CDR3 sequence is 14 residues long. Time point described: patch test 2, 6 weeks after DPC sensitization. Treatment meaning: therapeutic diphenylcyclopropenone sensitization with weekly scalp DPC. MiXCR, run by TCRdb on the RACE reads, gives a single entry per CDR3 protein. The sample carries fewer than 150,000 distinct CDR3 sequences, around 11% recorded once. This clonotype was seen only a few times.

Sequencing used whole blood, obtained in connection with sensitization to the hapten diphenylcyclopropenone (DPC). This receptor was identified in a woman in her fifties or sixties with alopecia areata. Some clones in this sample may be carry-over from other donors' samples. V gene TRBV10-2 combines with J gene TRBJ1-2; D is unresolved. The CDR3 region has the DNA TGCGCCAGCAGTGAAGAACTTGGCGACTATGGCTACACCTTC. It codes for CASSEELGDYGYTF.